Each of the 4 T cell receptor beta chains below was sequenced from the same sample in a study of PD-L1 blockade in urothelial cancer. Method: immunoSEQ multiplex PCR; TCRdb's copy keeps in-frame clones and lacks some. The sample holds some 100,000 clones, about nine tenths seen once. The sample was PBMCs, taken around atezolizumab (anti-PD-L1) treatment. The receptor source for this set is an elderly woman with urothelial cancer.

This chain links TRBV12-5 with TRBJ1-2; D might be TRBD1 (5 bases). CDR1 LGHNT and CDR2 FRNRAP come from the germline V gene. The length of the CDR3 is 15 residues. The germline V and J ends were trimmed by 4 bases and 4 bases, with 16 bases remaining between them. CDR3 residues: CASGCRQGKTYGYTF. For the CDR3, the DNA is TGTGCTAGTGGTTGTAGGCAGGGAAAGACCTATGGCTACACCTTC.

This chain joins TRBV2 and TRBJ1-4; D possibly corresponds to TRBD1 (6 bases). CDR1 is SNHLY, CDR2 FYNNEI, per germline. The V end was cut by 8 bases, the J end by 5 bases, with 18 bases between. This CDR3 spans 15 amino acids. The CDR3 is CASDSQGILNEKLFF. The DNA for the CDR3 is TGTGCCAGCGACTCACAGGGTATCTTGAATGAAAAACTGTTTTTT.

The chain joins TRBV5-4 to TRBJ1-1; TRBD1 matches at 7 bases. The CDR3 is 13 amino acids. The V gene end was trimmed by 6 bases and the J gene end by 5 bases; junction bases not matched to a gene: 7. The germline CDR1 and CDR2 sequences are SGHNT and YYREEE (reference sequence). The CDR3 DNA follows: TGTGCCAGCACCTCGGCAGGGGGAACTGAAGCTTTCTTT. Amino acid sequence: CASTSAGGTEAFF. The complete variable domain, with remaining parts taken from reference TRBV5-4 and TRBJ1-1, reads ETGVTQSPTHLIKTRGQQVTLRCSSQSGHNTVSWYQQALGQGPQFIFQYYREEENGRGNFPPRFSGLQFPNYSSELNVNALELDDSALYLCASTSAGGTEAFFGQGTRLTVV.

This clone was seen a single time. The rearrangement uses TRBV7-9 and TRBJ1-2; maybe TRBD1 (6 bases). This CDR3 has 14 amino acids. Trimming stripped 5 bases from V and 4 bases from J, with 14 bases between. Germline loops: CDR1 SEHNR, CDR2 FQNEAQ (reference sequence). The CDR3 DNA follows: TGTGCCAGCAGCCCCGCAGGGGTCGGCTATGGCTACACCTTC. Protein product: CASSPAGVGYGYTF.